This TCR beta chain was profiled in a study of blood T cell repertoires in COVID-19. Across the whole study: COVID-19 samples from acute and convalescent phases originated in the United States, Italy and Spain.

This CDR3 comprises 15 residues. The V gene lost 5 bases and the J gene lost 1 base, with 14 bases spanning the gap. CDR1 LNHDA and CDR2 SQIVND come from the germline V gene (reference sequence). In the source study's methods: From reference gene primer amplification, estimates of nucleated cell counts were derived. Clones were sequenced by immunoSEQ multiplex PCR, and TCRdb holds only the in-frame ones, with some missing. V and J calls and clone size are those listed in that table; D and trimming were worked out from the DNA. Of hundreds of thousands of clones detected, roughly 90% appear once; the ten largest clones hold 3%. Study members were between about 18 and 100 years old and lived in approximately 25 US regions. Researchers sorted participants into cohorts using their self-reported clinical history.

The receptor's source is a woman in her 50s who had recovered from COVID-19. The chain carries TRBV19 and TRBJ1-2, with a possible D match to TRBD1 (6 bases). Sequencing input: PBMCs or T cells enriched from blood (not recorded which). The CDR3 DNA reads TGTGCCAGTAGTTCGGGACAATTAGTTAACTATGGCTACACCTTC. This encodes CASSSGQLVNYGYTF.